The TCR beta chain described here comes from a study of cytomegalovirus exposure and HLA in healthy donors. In the study overall: An analysis done earlier identified almost 120 million unique TCR beta sequences from around 180 million T cells.

Findings of the study overall: A missense DCLRE1C variant was associated with V- and J-gene trimming of TCR beta chains in a later analysis, and an independent cohort replicated the association.

Although they were nominally healthy when sampled, donors likely had unrecorded immune exposures. The primer mix had 60 Vbeta and 13 Jbeta primers. TCRdb keeps only in-frame clones here, not all; method: immunoSEQ multiplex PCR. The profile shows about 190,000 clones, over 70% of them singletons. Comment on this clone: Its antigen remains unknown.

The receptor comes from a woman under 30 in good health and CMV-seronegative. The sequencing sample was made of PBMCs.

CDR3: CASSGGGLNSPLHF. The CDR3 DNA is TGTGCCAGCAGTGGGGGGGGTTTGAATTCACCCCTCCACTTT. The chain recombines TRBV2 with TRBJ1-6, with D tentatively TRBD1 (5 bases). The V gene lost 4 bases and the J gene lost 7 bases, with 11 bases spanning the gap. The germline gives CDR1 SNHLY, CDR2 FYNNEI. The CDR3 is 14 residues long.